This T cell receptor beta chain was identified in a study of CD8 T cells in ankylosing spondylitis. Germline CDR1 reads SGDLS; CDR2 reads YYNGEE. The J segment lost 7 bases and the V segment lost 0 bases, leaving 0 bases of the junction unmatched. The CDR3 totals 13 residues. TCRdb independently ran MiXCR on the 5' RACE reads; one entry per CDR3 protein. The sample has a few hundred thousand distinct CDR3 sequences; 20% to 25% are singletons. Sequencing was carried out using blood, either unsorted or a sorted T cell fraction (not recorded which). The V call is TRBV9, the J call TRBJ2-1; 8 positions agree with TRBD2. The sequence came from a male donor with ankylosing spondylitis or in good health (not recorded which). CDR3 coding DNA: TGTGCCAGCAGCGTAGCGGGGGGGAATGAGCAGTTCTTC. It codes for CASSVAGGNEQFF.